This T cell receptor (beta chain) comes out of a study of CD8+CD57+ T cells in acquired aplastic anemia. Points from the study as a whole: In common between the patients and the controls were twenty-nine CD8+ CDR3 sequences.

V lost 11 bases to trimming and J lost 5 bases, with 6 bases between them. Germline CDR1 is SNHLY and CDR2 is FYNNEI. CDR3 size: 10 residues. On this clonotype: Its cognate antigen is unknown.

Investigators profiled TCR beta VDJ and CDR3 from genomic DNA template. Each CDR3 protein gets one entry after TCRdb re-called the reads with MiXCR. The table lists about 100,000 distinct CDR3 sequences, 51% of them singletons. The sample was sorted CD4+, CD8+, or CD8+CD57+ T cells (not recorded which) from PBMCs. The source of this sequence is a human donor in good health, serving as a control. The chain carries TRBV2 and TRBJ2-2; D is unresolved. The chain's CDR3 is CAVGTGELFF. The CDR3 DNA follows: TGTGCCGTGGGGACCGGGGAGCTGTTTTTT.